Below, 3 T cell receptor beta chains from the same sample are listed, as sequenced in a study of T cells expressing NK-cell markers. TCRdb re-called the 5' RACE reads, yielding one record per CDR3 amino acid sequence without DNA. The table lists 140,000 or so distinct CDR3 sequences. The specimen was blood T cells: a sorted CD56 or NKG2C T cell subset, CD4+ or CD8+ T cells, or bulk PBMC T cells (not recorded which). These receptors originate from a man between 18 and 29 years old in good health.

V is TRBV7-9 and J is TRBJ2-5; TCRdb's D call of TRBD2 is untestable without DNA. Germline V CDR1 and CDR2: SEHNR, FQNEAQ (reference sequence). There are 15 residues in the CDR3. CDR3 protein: CASRRDPDVRETQYF.

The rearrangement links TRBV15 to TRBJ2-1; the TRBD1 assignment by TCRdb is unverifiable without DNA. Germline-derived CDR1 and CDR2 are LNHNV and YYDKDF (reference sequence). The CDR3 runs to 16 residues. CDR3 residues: CATSRDPRQSYNEQFF.

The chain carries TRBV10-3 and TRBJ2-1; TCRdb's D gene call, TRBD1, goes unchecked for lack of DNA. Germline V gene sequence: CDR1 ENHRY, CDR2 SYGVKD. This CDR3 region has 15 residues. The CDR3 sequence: CAISDWTGGDNEQFF.